The 22 T cell receptor beta chains below all came from one sample that was sequenced in a study of blood T cell repertoires in COVID-19. Repertoires were generated with immunoSEQ multiplex PCR, while TCRdb's copy carries only in-frame clones and drops some. The sample lists 330,000 or so clones, approximately 91% occurring once. Input material: PBMCs or T cells enriched from blood (not recorded which). All receptors derive from a woman under 40 who had been exposed to COVID-19.

This chain uses TRBV7-2 with TRBJ1-1; possible D gene TRBD1, 6 bases. Germline V gives CDR1 SGHTA, CDR2 FQGNSA. The CDR3 is 15 residues long. Trimming removed 5 bases from V and 5 bases from J, with 18 bases in between. The CDR3 DNA sequence: TGTGCCAGCAGCGTACCCCAGCCAGGGGCGACTGAAGCTTTCTTT. The encoded protein is CASSVPQPGATEAFF.

This clone was observed a handful of times. The chain recombines TRBV6-5 with TRBJ2-2; D is uncertain. This CDR3 is 13 amino acids long. The germline V gene encodes CDR1 MNHEY and CDR2 SVGAGI. The V end lost 5 bases, the J end lost 9 bases, and 13 bases lay between the germline ends. The DNA for the CDR3 is TGTGCCAGCAGTCTCCCTTTGGGCAGGGAGCTGTTTTTT. Amino acids: CASSLPLGRELFF.

The chain has TRBV11-2 and TRBJ1-6; D remains ambiguous. There are 16 residues in the CDR3. V lost 5 bases and J 3 bases, leaving 14 bases between the germline ends. From germline, CDR1 is SGHAT and CDR2 FQNNGV. The CDR3 bases are TGTGCCAGCAGCACCGACACCATCCTCTATAATTCACCCCTCCACTTT. Protein product: CASSTDTILYNSPLHF.

The chain has TRBV28 and TRBJ1-2, with D tentatively TRBD1 (6 bases). V lost 4 bases, J lost 5 bases, and 11 bases lay in between. The CDR3 length is 13 residues. Germline V lookup: CDR1 MDHEN, CDR2 SYDVKM. The CDR3 reads CASSSGAVYGYTF. CDR3 nucleotide sequence: TGTGCCAGCAGTTCAGGGGCAGTTTATGGCTACACCTTC.

V and J are TRBV28 and TRBJ2-6, with 9 bases aligning to TRBD1. The CDR3 totals 19 residues. Germline CDR1 is MDHEN and CDR2 is SYDVKM. Trimming removed 3 bases from V and 0 bases from J; junction bases left unmatched: 9. CDR3 region: CASSLVVGQGPSGANVLTF. In DNA, the CDR3 is TGTGCCAGCAGTTTGGTGGTGGGACAGGGCCCCTCTGGGGCCAACGTCCTGACTTTC.

The chain couples TRBV19 to TRBJ2-5; no clear D gene. Germline V gene lookup returns CDR1 LNHDA and CDR2 SQIVND (reference sequence). Trimming pared 2 bases from V and 5 bases from J, leaving 18 bases between. This CDR3 region has 16 residues. The CDR3 DNA is TGTGCCAGTAGTATAAGGCCGACCGCATCCGGGGAGACCCAGTACTTC. Translated: CASSIRPTASGETQYF.

The V and J genes are TRBV7-9 and TRBJ2-1, with a weak D call TRBD2 (6 bases). The CDR3 has 13 residues. Germline CDR1 reads SEHNR; CDR2 reads FQNEAQ (reference sequence). V was clipped by 1 base and J by 9 bases, with 10 bases between them. In nucleotides, the CDR3 is TGTGCCAGCAGCTTAGTCATGGAGGGTGAGCAGTTCTTC. Its translation is CASSLVMEGEQFF.

This clone was counted a few times. The gene calls are TRBV19 and TRBJ1-2; no reliable D call. The CDR3 has 13 amino acids. CDR1 and CDR2 from the germline V gene are LNHDA and SQIVND (reference sequence). Trimming removed 0 bases from V and 3 bases from J, with 5 bases in between. CDR3 in amino acids: CASSIDGYYGYTF. The CDR3 bases are TGTGCCAGTAGTATAGACGGGTACTATGGCTACACCTTC.

This chain uses TRBV20-1 with TRBJ1-1; no firm D call. The CDR3 has 11 residues. The V end was cut by 5 bases, the J end by 3 bases, with 7 bases between. Per the germline V gene, CDR1 is DFQATT and CDR2 is SNEGSKA (reference sequence). The CDR3 bases are TGCAGTGCTCAAGACTACACTGAAGCTTTCTTT. Translating it yields CSAQDYTEAFF.

CDR3 in amino acids: CASSPYSLYGYTF. The CDR3 DNA reads TGTGCCAGCTCACCGTACTCCCTCTATGGCTACACCTTC. This chain joins TRBV18 and TRBJ1-2; unclear D gene. Germline CDR1 KGHSH, CDR2 LQKENI. V was clipped by 3 bases and J by 4 bases, with 9 bases between them. The CDR3 runs to 13 residues.

V and J are TRBV2 and TRBJ2-2; the match to TRBD1 covers 8 bases. This CDR3 is 14 amino acids long. V shed 11 bases, J shed 3 bases, and the junction held 8 bases outside the gene matches. Germline values: CDR1 SNHLY, CDR2 FYNNEI. DNA for the CDR3: TGTGCCGGCAAAGGACAGGGAGACACCGGGGAGCTGTTTTTT. Translating gives CAGKGQGDTGELFF.

The chain employs TRBV9 and TRBJ2-5, with D perhaps TRBD2 (6 bases). Germline assignment: CDR1 SGDLS and CDR2 YYNGEE. The V end was cut by 4 bases, the J end by 11 bases, with 18 bases between. This CDR3 has 13 residues. CDR3 protein: CASSTSPTEGQYF. CDR3 sequence (DNA): TGTGCCAGCAGCACCTCCCCGACGGAGGGGCAGTACTTC. The variable domain in full, with the rest retrieved from reference TRBV9 and TRBJ2-5, is DSGVTQTPKHLITATGQRVTLRCSPRSGDLSVYWYQQSLDQGLQFLIQYYNGEERAKGNILERFSAQQFPDLHSELNLSSLELGDSALYFCASSTSPTEGQYFGPGTRLLVL.

The chain combines TRBV11-2 with TRBJ2-2; 14 nucleotides align to TRBD2. The CDR3 has 17 residues. CDR1 is SGHAT and CDR2 is FQNNGV in the germline V gene. V was clipped by 5 bases and J by 5 bases; unmatched bases: 7. The CDR3 here is CASSQTSGRVGTGELFF. The CDR3 DNA sequence: TGTGCCAGCAGCCAGACTAGCGGGAGGGTCGGAACCGGGGAGCTGTTTTTT.

The V gene is TRBV6-5, the J gene TRBJ2-7; D may be TRBD2 (5 bases). Germline CDR1 is MNHEY and CDR2 is SVGAGI. The CDR3 extends over 16 amino acids. Trimming stripped 0 bases from V and 0 bases from J, with 12 bases between. The CDR3 sequence is CASSYSWAAVSYEQYF. In DNA form, the CDR3 reads TGTGCCAGCAGTTACTCTTGGGCAGCGGTCTCCTACGAGCAGTACTTC.

This chain joins TRBV10-3 and TRBJ2-7; TRBD2 might be the D (10 bases). Trimming took 3 bases from V and 0 from J, leaving 24 bases between them. This CDR3 has 19 residues. Germline V gene data show CDR1 as ENHRY and CDR2 as SYGVKD. CDR3 residues: CAISEVGQGPSGSSYEQYF. The CDR3 DNA sequence: TGTGCCATCAGTGAAGTGGGACAGGGCCCTAGCGGGAGCTCCTACGAGCAGTACTTC.

The J gene is TRBJ2-1, the V gene TRBV3-1 (or the pseudogene TRBV3-2); 9 bases align to TRBD2. Trimming took 9 bases from V and 4 from J; bases not matched to a gene: 10. Germline V gene data show CDR1 as LGHDT and CDR2 as YNNKEL (reference sequence). The CDR3 is 15 amino acids. CDR3: CASSGGLAGYNEQFF. The CDR3, as DNA: TGTGCCAGTTCAGGAGGGCTAGCGGGATACAATGAGCAGTTCTTC.

The rearrangement uses TRBV30 and TRBJ1-1; D might be TRBD1 (5 bases). This CDR3 comprises 10 residues. The germline V gene encodes CDR1 GTSNPN and CDR2 SVGIG (reference sequence). The V end was cut by 6 bases, the J end by 8 bases, with 10 bases between. The CDR3 loop reads CACSQGEAFF. The CDR3 DNA reads TGTGCCTGTTCTCAGGGCGAAGCTTTCTTT.

This sequence joins TRBV6-2 or TRBV6-3 and TRBJ1-2; weak D call: TRBD1 (6 bases). Trimming left V 3 bases short and J 0 bases short, with 14 bases between. CDR1 is MNHEY and CDR2 is SVGEGT in the germline V gene. The CDR3 runs 16 residues. CDR3 sequence: CASSYPPQGTNYGYTF. The CDR3 nucleotides are TGTGCCAGCAGTTATCCGCCTCAGGGGACTAACTATGGCTACACCTTC.

The CDR3 DNA follows: TGTGCCAGCAGGGGACAGGGGGCGCTGATAGAGACCCAGTACTTC. This gives the protein CASRGQGALIETQYF. The V call is TRBV2, the J call TRBJ2-5; TRBD1 matches at 12 bases. CDR1 is SNHLY, CDR2 FYNNEI, per germline. Trimming at V came to 6 bases and at J to 4 bases, leaving 6 bases not matched to a gene. CDR3 length equals 15 residues.

V is TRBV6-6 and J is TRBJ1-6, with unresolved D. Trimming took 0 bases from V and 5 from J, leaving 11 bases between them. CDR1 is MNHNY, CDR2 SVGAGI, per germline (reference sequence). The CDR3 covers 16 residues. CDR3 DNA: TGTGCCAGCAGTTACTCTTCCCTAGGAAATAATTCACCCCTCCACTTT. This translates into CASSYSSLGNNSPLHF.

The chain couples TRBV4-1 to TRBJ2-3, with TRBD2 identical over 13 bases. CDR3 length equals 17 residues. Germline CDR1 MGHRA, CDR2 YSYEKL. The trim removed 0 bases at V and 2 bases at J, leaving 2 bases unmatched. The CDR3 reads CASSQDGTSGVTDTQYF. The CDR3 DNA follows: TGCGCCAGCAGCCAAGATGGGACTAGCGGGGTCACAGATACGCAGTATTTT.

A single count supports this clone. This chain connects TRBV14 to TRBJ1-5; 7 positions match TRBD1. The CDR3 extends over 14 amino acids. The V gene's germline CDR1 is SGHDN and CDR2 FVKESK. The V gene end was trimmed by 3 bases and the J gene end by 3 bases; junction bases not matched to a gene: 2. CDR3 sequence: CASSQTGLNQPQHF. The CDR3 region has the DNA TGTGCCAGCAGCCAGACAGGGCTCAATCAGCCCCAGCATTTT.